The entry below describes one T cell receptor beta chain. Seattle's cohort entered during active infection and was followed longitudinally. This record comes from a study of blood T cell repertoires in COVID-19. Study overall: Donors in the United States, Italy and Spain gave samples during acute or convalescent COVID-19.

Produced via immunoSEQ multiplex PCR; TCRdb's table is partial and in-frame only. The top ten hold 10% to 15% of the sample, which has hundreds of thousands of clones, 88% seen once. Trimming took off 10 bases at V and 3 bases at J, with 15 bases between the two ends. CDR3 length: 13 residues. Germline V gene sequence: CDR1 SEHNR, CDR2 FQNEAQ (reference sequence). The clonotype originates from a woman aged 45-59 years with COVID-19, enrolled during active disease. The sample comprised peripheral blood. The chain combines TRBV7-9 with TRBJ1-2; a possible D gene is TRBD1 (5 bases). CDR3 coding DNA: TGTGCCATAAGGGGAGGAGTTGACTATGGCTACACCTTC. It codes for CAIRGGVDYGYTF.